The 24 T cell receptor beta chains listed next were all sequenced from one sample in a study of read filtering for tumor transcriptome and immune sequencing. From 300 to 450 ng of RNA, a library with molecular barcoded alpha/delta and beta/gamma adaptors was made. Each CDR3 protein gets one entry after TCRdb re-called the reads with MiXCR. The sample shows tens of thousands of distinct CDR3 sequences, roughly 13% of them seen only once. The sequenced material came from a population of CD138-negative cells sorted from bone marrow. The receptors here all came from a donor older than 35 with multiple myeloma.

This clonotype was seen ten or more times. The rearrangement uses TRBV3-1 and TRBJ2-7; 12 bases match TRBD2. V trimming: 4 bases; J trimming: 9 bases; junction bases outside the gene matches: 4. Per germline, CDR1 LGHDT and CDR2 YNNKEL (reference sequence). The CDR3 runs 13 residues. The CDR3 protein is CASSLLAGGTQYF. In DNA form, the CDR3 reads TGTGCCAGCAGCCTACTAGCGGGAGGTACGCAGTACTTC.

In its sample, this clonotype was seen a few times. The chain recombines TRBV5-4 with TRBJ2-2, with 9 bases aligning to TRBD2. This CDR3 has 17 residues. V lost 4 bases and J lost 6; bases outside the gene matches: 13. The germline gives CDR1 SGHNT, CDR2 YYREEE (reference sequence). Written as DNA, the CDR3 is TGTGCCAGCAGCCCCCTCCGGGGCGGGAGGGGTCCCGGGGAGCTGTTTTTT. Encoded protein: CASSPLRGGRGPGELFF. The variable domain in full, completed from reference TRBV5-4 and TRBJ2-2, reads ETGVTQSPTHLIKTRGQQVTLRCSSQSGHNTVSWYQQALGQGPQFIFQYYREEENGRGNFPPRFSGLQFPNYSSELNVNALELDDSALYLCASSPLRGGRGPGELFFGEGSRLTVL.

This clonotype came up many times. V gene TRBV18 combines with J gene TRBJ2-7; TRBD2 aligns across 8 bases. CDR1 is KGHSH, CDR2 LQKENI, per germline. The CDR3 loop spans 15 amino acids. Losses at the gene ends were 0 bases for V and 2 bases for J; bases not matched to a gene: 3. CDR3 in DNA: TGTGCCAGCTCACCACCCACGGGAGGGGCCTACGAGCAGTACTTC. As protein: CASSPPTGGAYEQYF.

Points on this clonotype: Being one base from a much bigger clone, this may be a read error. J is TRBJ1-1 and V is TRBV7-9; the D is unclear. Looked up from germline, CDR1 is SEHNR and CDR2 is FQNEAQ (reference sequence). The CDR3 totals 14 residues. CDR3 sequence: CASSLGRANTEASF. The DNA for the CDR3 is TGTGCCAGCAGCTTGGGTCGGGCGAACACTGAAGCTTCCTTT.

Ten or more counts support this clonotype. The chain is built from TRBV6-2 or TRBV6-3 and TRBJ2-2, with 12 nucleotides matching TRBD2. Looked up from germline, CDR1 is MNHEY and CDR2 is SVGEGT. V trimming: 7 bases; J trimming: 4 bases; junction bases outside the gene matches: 4. The CDR3 spans 15 residues. Written as DNA, the CDR3 is TGTGCCAGCACTCGACTAGCGGGAGCCACCGGGGAGCTGTTTTTT. Translation: CASTRLAGATGELFF.

This clonotype came up many times. The chain employs TRBV27 and TRBJ2-3; D not certain. V was trimmed by 0 bases and J by 3 bases, leaving 13 bases between them. CDR3 length: 16 residues. Germline V lookup: CDR1 MNHEY, CDR2 SMNVEV (reference sequence). The chain's CDR3 is CASSLSTLRATDTQYF. The CDR3 coding sequence is TGTGCCAGCAGTTTATCTACCCTGAGAGCTACAGATACGCAGTATTTT.

This clonotype showed up just a few times. This sequence joins TRBV24-1 and TRBJ2-2, with 9 bases that match TRBD2. Per the germline V gene, CDR1 is KGHDR and CDR2 is SFDVKD. There are 18 residues in the CDR3. V was clipped by 3 bases and J by 5 bases; unmatched bases: 12. CDR3 nucleotides: TGTGCCACCAGTGATGGGTCTAGCGGGGCTATGTGGACCGGGGAGCTGTTTTTT. Translated: CATSDGSSGAMWTGELFF.

The chain links TRBV3-1 to TRBJ2-7, with no clear D. Trimming left V 4 bases short and J 9 bases short, with 16 bases between. The germline V gene encodes CDR1 LGHDT and CDR2 YNNKEL (reference sequence). CDR3 length: 13 residues. CDR3 loop: CASSRRGVSGQYF. For the CDR3, the DNA is TGTGCCAGCAGCCGACGTGGGGTGAGTGGGCAGTACTTC.

As to this clonotype: A much more abundant neighbour one base away suggests this may be a read error. Because the CDR3 is missing its conserved closing phenylalanine or tryptophan, this is likely a read error. The chain recombines TRBV28 with TRBJ2-4, with unresolved D. V lost 6 bases and J 0 bases, leaving 12 bases between the germline ends. The CDR3 spans 15 residues. Per the germline V gene, CDR1 is MDHEN and CDR2 is SYDVKM. Here the CDR3 DNA reads TGTGCCAGCAGGGAGACAAGCCTAGCCAAAAACATTCAGTACATC. This codes for CASRETSLAKNIQYI.

This clonotype was counted at least ten times. This chain links TRBV19 with TRBJ2-1, with 9 bases that match TRBD2. This CDR3 has 15 residues. The germline CDR1 and CDR2 sequences are LNHDA and SQIVND (reference sequence). The ends lost 5 bases at V and 3 bases at J; junction bases unmatched: 5. DNA for the CDR3: TGTGCCAGTAGTTTTGCTAGCGGGAACTACAATGAGCAGTTCTTC. Amino acids: CASSFASGNYNEQFF.

This clonotype has ten or more counts. This chain links TRBV29-1 with TRBJ2-1; 11 bases map to TRBD2. The V gene end was trimmed by 4 bases and the J gene end by 10 bases; junction bases not matched to a gene: 6. Germline V gene sequence: CDR1 SQVTM, CDR2 ANQGSEA. This CDR3 has 13 amino acids. The CDR3: CSVVSSGRGEQFF. The CDR3 bases are TGCAGCGTTGTCAGTAGCGGGAGGGGAGAGCAGTTCTTC.

In this sample, this clonotype turned up many times. The chain links TRBV29-1 to TRBJ2-5; tentatively, D is TRBD1 (6 bases). The ends were cut back, 6 bases at V and 2 bases at J, with 10 bases in the middle. Germline V gene sequence: CDR1 SQVTM, CDR2 ANQGSEA. The length of the CDR3 is 12 residues. CDR3 sequence (DNA): TGCAGCGTGTGGGACAATCAAGAGACCCAGTACTTC. Encoded protein: CSVWDNQETQYF.

Remarks on this clonotype: A much larger clonotype is one base distant, so this may be a read error. The chain joins TRBV7-2 to TRBJ2-1; D is ambiguous. From germline, CDR1 is SGHTA and CDR2 FQGNSA. CDR3 length equals 13 residues. The CDR3 bases are TGTGCCAGCAGCCCGAGAAGTTACAATGGGCAGTTCTTC. This sequence encodes CASSPRSYNGQFF.

This clonotype was seen ten or more times. V and J are TRBV30 and TRBJ2-1, with a weak D call TRBD1 (6 bases). Trimming shortened V by 3 bases and J by 5 bases, and 17 bases separated the two germline ends. The CDR3 has 15 amino acids. Germline CDR1 GTSNPN, CDR2 SVGIG (reference sequence). Here the CDR3 DNA reads TGTGCCTGGAGCTCTGGACAGATAACCAACAATGAGCAGTTCTTC. Translation gives CAWSSGQITNNEQFF.

In its sample, this clonotype was seen many times. The chain carries TRBV5-1 and TRBJ2-7; D remains unclear. The V gene lost 0 bases and the J gene lost 3 bases, with 7 bases spanning the gap. Germline values: CDR1 SGHRS, CDR2 YFSETQ. The CDR3 runs to 13 residues. The CDR3 is CASSLAYNYEQYF. CDR3 DNA sequence: TGCGCCAGCAGCTTGGCCTACAACTACGAGCAGTACTTC.

This clonotype occurred once. At one boundary the junction diverges from the germline segment, which might be a read error. The J gene is TRBJ2-1, the V gene TRBV18; 9 positions agree with TRBD1. The CDR3 contains 14 residues. Germline V gene sequence: CDR1 KGHSH, CDR2 LQKENI. CDR3 nucleotide sequence: TGTGTCAGCCAGGTACAGGGGGCTTACAATGAGCAGTTCTTC. Encoded protein: CVSQVQGAYNEQFF.

In the case of this clonotype: A far larger clone is just one base off, so this is likely a read error. This chain uses TRBV10-3 with TRBJ1-1; no definite D call. In germline, CDR1 is ENHRY, CDR2 SYGVKD. CDR3 length equals 13 residues. CDR3 DNA sequence: TGCGCCAGCAGTCCGCAGGCGAACACTGAAGCTTTCTTT. Translated: CASSPQANTEAFF.

This clonotype has a count of ten or more. The chain employs TRBV20-1 and TRBJ2-7, with 11 bases lining up with TRBD2. V dropped 3 bases and J dropped 2; count of bases not matched to a gene: 6. This CDR3 comprises 15 residues. Germline V lookup: CDR1 DFQATT, CDR2 SNEGSKA (reference sequence). The chain's CDR3 is CSASTSGSPTYEQYF. The CDR3 coding sequence is TGCAGTGCTAGTACTAGCGGGAGTCCCACCTACGAGCAGTACTTC.

There are many counts of this clonotype. The chain combines TRBV7-3 with TRBJ2-2; D possibly corresponds to TRBD2 (6 bases). V gave up 5 bases and J gave up 2 bases, with 12 bases separating them. The CDR3 has 15 residues. Germline V CDR1 and CDR2: SGHTA, FQGTGA. For the CDR3, the DNA is TGTGCCAGCAGCCCCGGGACTGCAAACACCGGGGAGCTGTTTTTT. It translates to CASSPGTANTGELFF.

Many counts were recorded for this clonotype. The V gene is TRBV20-1, the J gene TRBJ2-3; 9 nucleotides match TRBD2. Looked up from germline, CDR1 is DFQATT and CDR2 is SNEGSKA (reference sequence). With 7 bases clipped from V and 7 bases from J, the junction kept 3 bases outside the gene matches. The CDR3 totals 11 residues. DNA of the CDR3: TGCAGTGTAGCGGGAGTAAATACGCAGTATTTT. It specifies CSVAGVNTQYF.

Note on this clonotype: A far larger clone is one base from this, pointing to a likely read error. The CDR3 carries no conserved terminal phenylalanine or tryptophan, so it likely arises from a read error. The genes are TRBV7-2 and TRBJ2-1; 12 bases match TRBD2. V lost 3 bases, J lost 8 bases, and 8 bases stayed unmatched. The germline CDR1 and CDR2 sequences are SGHTA and FQGNSA. The CDR3 covers 16 residues. CDR3 coding DNA: TGTGCCAGCAGCTTCCTACGACTAGCGGGAGTCTATGAGCAGTTCTTA. Translating it yields CASSFLRLAGVYEQFL.

The CDR3 region has the DNA TGCAGCGTAACACTTCCGGGACAGACGATACGAAATCAGCCCCAGCATTTT. Its protein is CSVTLPGQTIRNQPQHF. The V call is TRBV29-1, the J call TRBJ1-5; TRBD1 agrees at 7 bases. CDR1 and CDR2 from the germline V gene are SQVTM and ANQGSEA. The CDR3 runs to 17 residues. With V trimmed by 6 bases and J by 4 bases, 18 bases remained unmatched.

This clonotype was detected many times. The V gene is TRBV20-1, the J gene TRBJ1-1; no reliable D call. From germline, CDR1 is DFQATT and CDR2 SNEGSKA (reference sequence). This CDR3 comprises 13 residues. Deletions cut 3 bases from V and 2 bases from J, with 10 bases between. The CDR3 spells CSAREDPNTEAFF. CDR3 DNA: TGCAGTGCTAGGGAGGATCCTAACACTGAAGCTTTCTTT.

This clonotype came up many times. The chain joins TRBV28 to TRBJ2-1; 7 positions match TRBD2. The ends lost 3 bases at V and 7 bases at J; junction bases unmatched: 6. The V gene's germline CDR1 is MDHEN and CDR2 SYDVKM. The CDR3 length is 14 residues. In nucleotides, the CDR3 is TGTGCCAGCAGTTTGCGGGAGTTTTTTAATGAGCAGTTCTTC. It is translated as CASSLREFFNEQFF.